This is a list of T cell receptor beta chains from one sample in a study of cytomegalovirus exposure and HLA in healthy donors. Clones were read by immunoSEQ multiplex PCR, and TCRdb kept only the in-frame ones, dropping some. The table has around 170,000 clones, around three quarters seen once. The sequenced material came from PBMCs. All receptors derive from a man in his forties in good health and CMV-seronegative. Both conserved end residues are part of each CDR3. The D gene is left open where the match is weak. Rows give clone size only sometimes, using once, few, many, or a class for an expanded clone.

14	TRBD1	.	TRBV13	TRBJ1-1	TGTGCCAGCAACACGGGACAGGGGAACACTGAAGCTTTCTTT	CASNTGQGNTEAFF
13	.	.	TRBV18	TRBJ1-1	TGTGCCAGCTCACCGACCCCCGAGGCTGAAGCTTTCTTT	CASSPTPEAEAFF
15	.	few	TRBV7-2	TRBJ1-3	TGTGCCAGCAGCCCCCGGCGGGGGACAGGAAACACCATATATTTT	CASSPRRGTGNTIYF
14	.	.	TRBV5-1	TRBJ2-6	TGCGCCAGTACAAGGGACTCTGGGGCCAACGGCCTGACTTTC	CASTRDSGANGLTF
14	.	few	TRBV7-2	TRBJ2-5	TGTGCCAGCAGCTCTACTGGACGGGGGGAGACCCAGTACTTC	CASSSTGRGETQYF
18	.	once	TRBV7-3	TRBJ1-1	TGTGCCAGCAGCTCCCGGACCGGGACCGAGCGGGGGGACACTGAAGCTTTCTTT	CASSSRTGTERGDTEAFF
14	.	few	TRBV5-8	TRBJ1-2	TGTGCCAGCAGCTTGGTAACGTCGGACAGTGGCTACACCTTC	CASSLVTSDSGYTF
13	.	.	TRBV6-1	TRBJ2-3	TGTGCCAGCACCGGGGGCGCAGGGGGTGGGCAGTATTTT	CASTGGAGGGQYF
13	.	.	TRBV7-9	TRBJ2-3	TGTTCCAGCAAAAGCATGGTCACAGATACGCAGTATTTT	CSSKSMVTDTQYF
17	TRBD2	few	TRBV11-1	TRBJ2-3	TGTGCCAGCAGCTCGGGAGGCGGGCTAGAAGGCACAGATACGCAGTATTTT	CASSSGGGLEGTDTQYF
15	TRBD2	.	TRBV5-4	TRBJ2-3	TGTGCCAGCAGCTTGTCTGCGGGAGGGACAGATACGCAGTATTTT	CASSLSAGGTDTQYF
14	.	.	TRBV7-2	TRBJ2-3	TGTGCCAGCACCCCCGAGGCAGGCACAGATACGCAGTATTTT	CASTPEAGTDTQYF
18	TRBD2	.	TRBV7-9	TRBJ2-7	TGTGCCAGCAGCTTATGGCTAGCGGGGGATGTGGGCGCCTACGAGCAGTACTTC	CASSLWLAGDVGAYEQYF
14	.	.	TRBV7-6	TRBJ1-1	TGTGCCAGCAGCTTAGGGGGCGGGAACACTGAAGCTTTCTTT	CASSLGGGNTEAFF
14	.	.	TRBV5-1	TRBJ2-5	TGCGCCAGCAGCTTGGTCCCGGGCCAAGAGACCCAGTACTTC	CASSLVPGQETQYF
16	TRBD1	once	TRBV6-4	TRBJ2-6	TGTGCCAGCCGAGGGGACAGGGGCGTCGGGGCCAACGTCCTGACTTTC	CASRGDRGVGANVLTF
15	TRBD2	.	TRBV5-6	TRBJ2-1	TGTGCCAGCAGCACAACTAGCGGGAGCCCCCATGAGCAGTTCTTC	CASSTTSGSPHEQFF
14	.	.	TRBV19	TRBJ2-1	TGTGCCAGTAGTGGTAGACCGGGTGCGAATGAGCAGTTCTTC	CASSGRPGANEQFF
16	.	few	TRBV5-1	TRBJ2-3	TGCGCCAGCAGCCCCCTAGCAGTGCTTAGCACAGATACGCAGTATTTT	CASSPLAVLSTDTQYF
16	.	.	TRBV5-5	TRBJ1-2	TGTGCCAGCAGCTTCGCAGAGCGTATGGAGTACTATGGCTACACCTTC	CASSFAERMEYYGYTF
15	.	few	TRBV28	TRBJ1-2	TGTGCCAGCAGTTCCCCGGGACACACCAACTATGGCTACACCTTC	CASSSPGHTNYGYTF
15	.	.	TRBV4-1	TRBJ2-7	TGCGCCAGCAGCCGACCCGGGGTCGCCTCCTACGAGCAGTACTTC	CASSRPGVASYEQYF
15	.	few	TRBV2	TRBJ1-1	TGTGCCAGCAGTGACGGGGGGGCCCGGAGCACTGAAGCTTTCTTT	CASSDGGARSTEAFF
15	.	.	TRBV21-1	TRBJ2-1	TGTGCCAGCATCCTGACTAGCGGCAAAGACAATGAGCAGTTCTTC	CASILTSGKDNEQFF
19	TRBD2	.	TRBV27	TRBJ2-7	TGTGCCAGCAGTCTAAGCCCGGTGCTAGCGGGAGGTTCCCAAAGAGAGCAGTACTTC	CASSLSPVLAGGSQREQYF
16	.	.	TRBV28	TRBJ1-4	TGTGCCAGCAGTTTGGACCTTGGGGAGGAAAATGAAAAACTGTTTTTT	CASSLDLGEENEKLFF
17	TRBD2	few	TRBV11-2	TRBJ2-5	TGTGCCAGCAGCTTAGACGACCTAGTAGCGGGGCGGGAGACCCAGTACTTC	CASSLDDLVAGRETQYF
15	TRBD2	.	TRBV2	TRBJ2-1	TGTGCCAGCAAGGTTCTAGCGGAAGGCTACAATGAGCAGTTCTTC	CASKVLAEGYNEQFF
18	TRBD2	once	TRBV9	TRBJ2-2	TGTGCCAGCAGCGCCAGAGGGACTAGCGGGGCGAACACCGGGGAGCTGTTTTTT	CASSARGTSGANTGELFF
15	TRBD1	.	TRBV11-2	TRBJ2-2	TGTGCCAGCAGCTTGGGGACAGGGGGTTTCGGGGAGCTGTTTTTT	CASSLGTGGFGELFF
16	.	.	TRBV7-2	TRBJ2-1	TGTGCCAGCAGCTTAGAGGCGGGCTTCTCCTACAATGAGCAGTTCTTC	CASSLEAGFSYNEQFF
15	.	.	TRBV6-1	TRBJ1-1	TGTGCCAGCAGCGTTACTTTCACAGGGAACACTGAAGCTTTCTTT	CASSVTFTGNTEAFF
16	TRBD1	few	TRBV6-5	TRBJ1-3	TGTGCCAGCAGTTACTCAACCGGGACAGTTGGAAACACCATATATTTT	CASSYSTGTVGNTIYF
12	.	once	TRBV27	TRBJ1-1	TGTGCCAGCAGTTTTACCCGGGGGGGAGCTTTCTTT	CASSFTRGGAFF
12	.	.	TRBV27	TRBJ2-2	TGTGCCAGCAGTCCCGGTACCGGGGAGCTGTTTTTT	CASSPGTGELFF
15	TRBD1	.	TRBV7-7	TRBJ2-5	TGTGCCAGCAGCCGTTCCGGACAGGGGGAAGAGACCCAGTACTTC	CASSRSGQGEETQYF
15	TRBD1	.	TRBV7-8	TRBJ1-2	TGTGCCAGCAGCTCCGGGACAGGGTTTAACTATGGCTACACCTTC	CASSSGTGFNYGYTF
12	.	.	TRBV2	TRBJ1-5	TGTGCCAGCAGGGACACCAATCAGCCCCAGCATTTT	CASRDTNQPQHF
14	.	.	TRBV27	TRBJ2-5	TGTGCCAGTAAGCGACAGAGAGTGCAAGAGACCCAGTACTTC	CASKRQRVQETQYF
14	TRBD2	few	TRBV29-1	TRBJ2-2	TGCAGCGTCGGACTAGCGGTGAACACCGGGGAGCTGTTTTTT	CSVGLAVNTGELFF